This TCR beta chain emerged from a study of cytomegalovirus exposure and HLA in healthy donors. Study conclusions and caveats: In a later analysis, at a false discovery rate of 0.05, roughly 17,000 TCR beta sequences matched HLA alleles.

CDR1 is SNHLY, CDR2 FYNNEI, per germline. The V gene end was trimmed by 4 bases and the J gene end by 7 bases; junction bases not matched to a gene: 4. The CDR3 runs to 13 residues. The PCR employed 60 Vbeta primers together with 13 Jbeta primers. Libraries were prepared by immunoSEQ multiplex PCR; TCRdb keeps only in-frame clonotypes and omits some of them. The sample carries about 160,000 clones, 84% recorded once. Regarding this clone: Antigen unknown.

The chain has TRBV2 and TRBJ1-1, with 9 bases lining up with TRBD1. Sequencing was done on a sample of PBMCs. This sequence originates from a man between 25 and 39 years old in good health and CMV-seronegative. The CDR3 sequence is CASSVQGANEAFF. Written as DNA, the CDR3 is TGTGCCAGCAGTGTACAGGGGGCAAATGAAGCTTTCTTT.